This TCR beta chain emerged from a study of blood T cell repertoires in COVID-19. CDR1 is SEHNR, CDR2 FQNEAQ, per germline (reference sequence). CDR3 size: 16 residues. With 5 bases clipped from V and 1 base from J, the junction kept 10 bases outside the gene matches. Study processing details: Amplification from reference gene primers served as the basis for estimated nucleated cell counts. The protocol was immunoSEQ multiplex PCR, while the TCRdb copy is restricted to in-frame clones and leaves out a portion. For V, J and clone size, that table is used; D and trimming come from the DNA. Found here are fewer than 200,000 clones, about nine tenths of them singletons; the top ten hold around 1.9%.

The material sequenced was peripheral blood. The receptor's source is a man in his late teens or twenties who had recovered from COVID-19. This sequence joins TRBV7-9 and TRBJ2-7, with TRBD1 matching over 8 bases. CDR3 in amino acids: CASSRTYGQGSYEQYF. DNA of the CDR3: TGTGCCAGCAGCCGCACATATGGACAGGGTTCCTACGAGCAGTACTTC.